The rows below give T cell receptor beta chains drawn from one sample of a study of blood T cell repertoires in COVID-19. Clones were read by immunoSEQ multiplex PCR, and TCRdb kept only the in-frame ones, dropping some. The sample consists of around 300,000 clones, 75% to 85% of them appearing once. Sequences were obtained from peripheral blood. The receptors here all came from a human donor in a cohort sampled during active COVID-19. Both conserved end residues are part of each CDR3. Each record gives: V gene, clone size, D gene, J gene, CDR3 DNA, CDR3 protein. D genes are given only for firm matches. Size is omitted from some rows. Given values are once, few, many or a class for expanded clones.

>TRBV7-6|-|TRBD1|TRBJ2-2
TGTGCCAGCAGCTTACGTGGACAGGGGCAAGGGGAGCTGTTTTTT
CASSLRGQGQGELFF
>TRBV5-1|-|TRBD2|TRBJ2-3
TGCGCCAGCAGCTTGGAGGGGACTAGCGGGGTCCTTACGCAGTATTTT
CASSLEGTSGVLTQYF
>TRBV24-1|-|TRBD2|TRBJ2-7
TGTGCCACCAGTGATACCGCTAGCGGGGCCTACGAGCAGTACTTC
CATSDTASGAYEQYF
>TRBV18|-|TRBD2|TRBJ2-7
TGTGCCAGCTCAACCGGGGGGGCCGGCGAGCAGTACTTC
CASSTGGAGEQYF
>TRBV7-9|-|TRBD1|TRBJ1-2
TGTGCCAGCAGCTTAGCAGGACAGGGTCTGGGGTACACCTTC
CASSLAGQGLGYTF
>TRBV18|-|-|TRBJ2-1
TGTGCCAGCTCACAGCGCGGCCCCAACTACAATGAGCAGTTCTTC
CASSQRGPNYNEQFF
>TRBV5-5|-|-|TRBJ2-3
TGTGCCAGCAGCGTGACTGGCGGGGTTAAAGATACGCAGTATTTT
CASSVTGGVKDTQYF
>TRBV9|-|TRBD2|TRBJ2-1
TGTGCCAGCACCCGACTAGCGGGGGGTAATGAGCAGTTCTTC
CASTRLAGGNEQFF
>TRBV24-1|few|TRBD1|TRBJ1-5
TGTGCCACCAGTGACGACAGGGGGCACGGTCAGCCCCAGCATTTT
CATSDDRGHGQPQHF
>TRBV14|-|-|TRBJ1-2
TGTGCCAGCAGCCAAGGACGATCAGTCGGGGTTGGCTACACCTTC
CASSQGRSVGVGYTF
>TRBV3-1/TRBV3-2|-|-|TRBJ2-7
TGTGCCAGCAGCCAAGATCGGGGGAAGAAAGAGCAGTACTTC
CASSQDRGKKEQYF
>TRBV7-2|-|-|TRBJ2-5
TGTGCCAGCAGCTTAGTGGGCCCGGGGGCCCAGTACTTC
CASSLVGPGAQYF
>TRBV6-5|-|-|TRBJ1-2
TGTGCCAGCAGTTACCCCGGTCGGGGGGGGTTTTATGGCTACACCTTC
CASSYPGRGGFYGYTF